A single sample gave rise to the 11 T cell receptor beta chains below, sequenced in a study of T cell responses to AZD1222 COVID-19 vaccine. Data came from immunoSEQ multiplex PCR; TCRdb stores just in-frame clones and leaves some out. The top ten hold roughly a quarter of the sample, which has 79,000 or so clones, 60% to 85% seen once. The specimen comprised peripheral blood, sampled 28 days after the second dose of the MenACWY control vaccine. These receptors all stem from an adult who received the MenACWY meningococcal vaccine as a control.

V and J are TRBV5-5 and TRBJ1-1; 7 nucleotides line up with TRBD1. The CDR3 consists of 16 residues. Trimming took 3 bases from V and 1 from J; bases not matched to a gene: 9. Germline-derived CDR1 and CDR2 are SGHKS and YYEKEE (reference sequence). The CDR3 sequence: CASSYRQGRANTEAFF. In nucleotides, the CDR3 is TGTGCCAGCAGCTACCGACAGGGTCGTGCGAACACTGAAGCTTTCTTT.

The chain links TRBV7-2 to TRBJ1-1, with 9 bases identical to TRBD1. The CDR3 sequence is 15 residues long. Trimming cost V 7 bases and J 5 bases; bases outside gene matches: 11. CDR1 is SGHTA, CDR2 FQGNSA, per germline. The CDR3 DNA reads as TGTGCCAGCACCCCCGCTCCGGGACAGGGAACTGAAGCTTTCTTT. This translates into CASTPAPGQGTEAFF.

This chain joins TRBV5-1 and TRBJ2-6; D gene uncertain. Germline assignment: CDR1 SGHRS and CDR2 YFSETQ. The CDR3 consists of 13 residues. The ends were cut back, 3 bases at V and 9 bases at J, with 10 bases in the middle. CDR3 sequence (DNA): TGCGCCAGCAGCTATGACTCCTACAACGTCCTGACTTTC. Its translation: CASSYDSYNVLTF.

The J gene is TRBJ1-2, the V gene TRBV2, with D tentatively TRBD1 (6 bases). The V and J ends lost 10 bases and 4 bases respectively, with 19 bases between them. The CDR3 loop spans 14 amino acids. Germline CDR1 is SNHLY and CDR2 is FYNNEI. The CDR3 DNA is TGTGCCACTGACCCGACAGGTTTGGGCTATGGCTACACCTTC. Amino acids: CATDPTGLGYGYTF.

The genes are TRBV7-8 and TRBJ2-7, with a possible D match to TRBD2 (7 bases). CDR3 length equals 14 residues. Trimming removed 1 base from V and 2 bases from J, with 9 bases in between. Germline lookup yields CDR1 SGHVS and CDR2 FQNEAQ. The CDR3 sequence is CASSLDGGPYEQYF. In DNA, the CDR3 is TGTGCCAGCAGCTTAGACGGGGGGCCCTACGAGCAGTACTTC.

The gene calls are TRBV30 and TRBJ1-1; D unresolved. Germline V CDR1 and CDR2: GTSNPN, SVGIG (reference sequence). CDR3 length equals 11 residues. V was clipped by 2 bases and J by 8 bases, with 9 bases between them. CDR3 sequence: CAWSQREEAFF. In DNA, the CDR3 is TGTGCCTGGAGTCAGCGGGAGGAAGCTTTCTTT.

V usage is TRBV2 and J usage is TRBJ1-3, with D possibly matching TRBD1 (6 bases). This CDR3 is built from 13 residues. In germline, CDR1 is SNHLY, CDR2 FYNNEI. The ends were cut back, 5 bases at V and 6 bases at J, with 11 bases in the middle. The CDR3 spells CASSPGQENTIYF. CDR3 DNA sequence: TGTGCCAGCAGTCCGGGACAAGAAAACACCATATATTTT. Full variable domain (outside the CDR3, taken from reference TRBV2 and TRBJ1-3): EPEVTQTPSHQVTQMGQEVILRCVPISNHLYFYWYRQILGQKVEFLVSFYNNEISEKSEIFDDQFSVERPDGSNFTLKIRSTKLEDSAMYFCASSPGQENTIYFGEGSWLTVV.

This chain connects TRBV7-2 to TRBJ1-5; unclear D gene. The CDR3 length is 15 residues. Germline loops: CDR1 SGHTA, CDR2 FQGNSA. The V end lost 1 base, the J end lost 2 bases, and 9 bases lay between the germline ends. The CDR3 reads CASSLGGWGNQPQHF. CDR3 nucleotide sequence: TGTGCCAGCAGCTTAGGAGGGTGGGGCAATCAGCCCCAGCATTTT.

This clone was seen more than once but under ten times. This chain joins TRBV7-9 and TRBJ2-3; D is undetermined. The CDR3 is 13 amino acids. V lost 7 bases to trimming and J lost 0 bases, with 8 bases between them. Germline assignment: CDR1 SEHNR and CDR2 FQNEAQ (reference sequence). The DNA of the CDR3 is TGTGCCAGCAAGGGTTTAAGCACAGATACGCAGTATTTT. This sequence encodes CASKGLSTDTQYF.

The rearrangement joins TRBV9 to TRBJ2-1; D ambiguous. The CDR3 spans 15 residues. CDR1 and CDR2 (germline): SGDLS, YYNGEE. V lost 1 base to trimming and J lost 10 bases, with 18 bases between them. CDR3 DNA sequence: TGTGCCAGCAGCGTAAACGGGCAAGGCGTCGTCGAGCAGTTCTTC. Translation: CASSVNGQGVVEQFF.

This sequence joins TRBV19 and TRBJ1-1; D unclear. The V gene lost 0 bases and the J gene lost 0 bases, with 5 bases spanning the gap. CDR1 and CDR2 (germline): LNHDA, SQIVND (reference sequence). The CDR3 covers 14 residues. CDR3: CASSIDWVNTEAFF. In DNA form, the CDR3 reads TGTGCCAGTAGTATAGATTGGGTGAACACTGAAGCTTTCTTT.